The TCR beta chain described here comes from a study of vaccination and CD4 T cells after COVID-19 (dated by TCRdb to about 2022). Study-wide context: Convalescent patients had a positive SARS-CoV-2 result on nasal swab PCR, and of these patients, under ten had mild disease and one had severe disease. The convalescent cohort comprised six males and four females, including two Hispanic individuals, seven Caucasians, two Asians and one multiracial person. Two doses of either the Pfizer-BioNTech BNT162b2 vaccine (n=8) or the Moderna mRNA-1273 vaccine (n=2) were administered to participants. Post-COVID blood samples from convalescent patients were collected a median of around 100 days after diagnosis, with a range of 35 to 161 days. Post-vaccine blood samples were taken a median of about 70 days after the second vaccine dose, with a range of roughly 13 to 250 days. Overlapping spike peptide pools from SARS-CoV-2 and from the common cold coronaviruses HCoV-NL63, HCoV-OC43 and HCoV-229E were used as culture stimuli. As controls, cultures received a CEFX viral epitope pool (the positive control), an HIV-1 Nef peptide pool (the negative control), or no peptide at all. In 10 COVID-19 convalescent patients and a few infection-naive healthy vaccine recipients, the spike-specific CD4+ TCR repertoire before mRNA vaccination was compared with the repertoire after mRNA vaccination. Overall study results and their limits: Relatively few convalescent patients were included in the study, and early timepoints after natural infection were not analyzed. In convalescent patients, a median approximately 86% of post-vaccine SARS-CoV-2-reactive clones were detected only after vaccination, and vaccine-specific priming was suggested by this finding. In convalescent patients, nearly all vaccine-specific clones (304 of 307) were found to be mono-reactive for SARS-CoV-2 spike rather than cross-reactive with common cold coronaviruses. The median count of SARS-CoV-2-reactive clonotypes went up from around 20 after infection to 38 after vaccination, although the change was not significant.

V is shortened by 0 bases, J by 7 bases, and the region joining them spans 8 bases. Including cysteine and phenylalanine, the CDR3 has 14 amino acids. CDR3 DNA only is kept here, 42 bases in frame from base 1. From the germline V gene, CDR1 is SGHDT and CDR2 is YYEEEE. For this clonotype: It lacks a known antigen. No qualities accompany the bases; no much larger clone lies one base away.

The method was PCR. DNA from cultured CD4+ T cells underwent TCR sequencing with the Oncomine TCR Beta short-read assay at the Johns Hopkins FTIC core. The QIAamp micro DNA kit was used to extract genomic DNA from the cultured CD4+ T cells. Oncomine TCR Beta libraries from cultured CD4+ T cells were pooled using unique dual indexes and sequenced on an Illumina iSeq 100. Processing in the source paper ran as follows. Non-productive sequences were removed, and CDR3s not starting with C, not ending with F or W, or shorter than 7 amino acids were discarded. The MANAFEST web application identified antigen-specific clonotypes by comparing peptide-stimulated wells against reference wells and other culture wells. For a clone to be called positive, the clone needed an FDR below 0.05, an odds ratio above 5, and a productive frequency above 0.1% in at least two of three replicate wells. A clonotype was classed as cross-reactive if the clonotype showed significant expansion both in SARS-CoV-2 spike wells and in at least one common cold coronavirus spike condition. CDR3 homology was assessed with Levenshtein distances (stringdist) and unrooted phylogenetic trees (ape) in R version 3.6.1. TCRdb took the public reads, trimmed them with fastp at Q25, ran MiXCR for clone calling and kept in-frame beta chains. Here each entry gathers all rows of one CDR3 protein and keeps the most common genes and DNA. What appears here as the V and J calls and clone size reflects TCRdb's work, not the paper's. Counted in this sample were some 15,000 distinct CDR3 sequences; less than 70% of them appeared once. Of the sample, more than 13% is held by the ten largest clones.

Sample treatment or condition, as interpreted from the label and publication: roughly 10-day PBMC culture with coronavirus spike peptide pools or control peptides (ViraFEST assay). The ViraFEST assay was used in the study, in which antigen-specific T cells were expanded with peptide pools and expanded clonotypes were subsequently identified by TCR sequencing. The convalescent patients' positive SARS-CoV-2 PCR tests were from March to December 2020, which was before the Alpha, Beta and Delta variants emerged in the United States. Each well held millions of PBMCs cultured with roughly 10 ug/ml peptide pools in IMDM containing approximately 4.8% human AB serum and 8 to 10 IU/ml IL-2. Half of the culture medium was replaced with fresh IL-2-containing medium on days 3 and 7. After more than 8 days of culture, CD4+ T cells were isolated by negative selection using the EasySep CD4+ T cell isolation kit. Ficoll-Paque Plus gradient centrifugation was used to isolate PBMCs from whole blood, and the isolated PBMCs were then either used fresh or cryopreserved at -140C. Triplicate wells were generally used for each culture condition.

Sequencing used CD4+ T cells from blood, cultured in vitro. This TCR derives from a human donor who had recovered from COVID-19. The rearranged chain carries TRBV5-6 and TRBJ1-6; the D gene is not confidently resolved. For the CDR3, the sequence is CASSLGQKNSPLHF. In nucleotides, the sequence is TGTGCCAGCAGCTTGGGACAAAAAAATTCACCCCTCCACTTT. Where the CDR3 stops, the reference TRBV5-6 and TRBJ1-6 genes take over; the full variable domain is DAGVTQSPTHLIKTRGQQVTLRCSPKSGHDTVSWYQQALGQGPQFIFQYYEEEERQRGNFPDRFSGHQFPNYSSELNVNALLLGDSALYLCASSLGQKNSPLHFGNGTRLTVT.